This TCR beta chain was found in a study of blood T cell repertoires in COVID-19. Study-level information: Sites across the United States, Italy and Spain contributed samples from acute and convalescent COVID-19.

This CDR3 is built from 20 residues. Germline CDR1 and CDR2: SGHRS and YFSETQ. V lost 3 bases to trimming and J lost 6 bases; unmatched junction nucleotides: 15. Profiling relied on immunoSEQ multiplex PCR, and the TCRdb table lists in-frame clones only, not all of them. Seen here are several thousand clones, about 70% observed once, and the top ten hold 15% to 20%. The specimen sequenced was peripheral blood. The chain is built from TRBV5-1 and TRBJ2-1; 16 bases are shared with TRBD2. This receptor was identified in a human donor in a cohort sampled during active COVID-19. The CDR3 DNA reads as TGCGCCAGCAGCTCCCCGCTTATCGGGACTAGCGGGAGGGCCCTCAATGAGCAGTTCTTC. Translated, it gives CASSSPLIGTSGRALNEQFF.